This T cell receptor beta chain appears in the sequencing data of a study of cytomegalovirus exposure and HLA in healthy donors. Sequencing was performed with immunoSEQ multiplex PCR; in TCRdb, only in-frame clones are kept and a portion is missing. The data hold approximately 90,000 clones, with over 85% observed a single time. On this clone: Its antigen remains unknown.

Study conclusions and caveats: The authors listed around 150 TCR beta chains as cytomegalovirus-associated. Most TCR sequences proved rare, with some public TCRs found in many donors.

Losses at the gene ends were 4 bases for V and 4 bases for J; bases not matched to a gene: 1. Germline CDR1 reads MDHEN; CDR2 reads SYDVKM. The CDR3 runs to 13 residues. The J gene is TRBJ1-5, the V gene TRBV28, with 7 bases identical to TRBD1. The sequence was obtained from a woman aged 25 to 39 in good health and CMV-seropositive. The sequenced sample was PBMCs. The CDR3 sequence: CASSSGGNQPQHF. As DNA, the CDR3 is TGTGCCAGCAGTTCAGGGGGGAATCAGCCCCAGCATTTT.